Shown below are 32 T cell receptor beta chains from a single sample sequenced in a study of PD-L1 blockade in urothelial cancer. Clones were sequenced by immunoSEQ multiplex PCR, and TCRdb holds only the in-frame ones, with some missing. Of about 52,000 clones listed, roughly 80% are singletons. The material was PBMCs, obtained around atezolizumab (anti-PD-L1) treatment. The receptors originated from a man aged 65 to 85 with urothelial cancer.

DNA of the CDR3: TGTGCCAGCAGGGCAACAGGGGGCGGTTTGGACTACACCTTC. Amino acids: CASRATGGGLDYTF. The chain employs TRBV2 and TRBJ1-2, with 9 bases lining up with TRBD1. Germline V gene lookup returns CDR1 SNHLY and CDR2 FYNNEI. The CDR3 length is 14 residues. After removal of 6 bases from V and 10 bases from J, the junction contained 12 bases not matched to a gene. Filled out from reference TRBV2 and TRBJ1-2, the complete variable domain reads EPEVTQTPSHQVTQMGQEVILRCVPISNHLYFYWYRQILGQKVEFLVSFYNNEISEKSEIFDDQFSVERPDGSNFTLKIRSTKLEDSAMYFCASRATGGGLDYTFGSGTRLTVV.

The chain links TRBV7-8 to TRBJ2-5; D perhaps matches TRBD2 (7 bases). Germline V gene lookup returns CDR1 SGHVS and CDR2 FQNEAQ. Trimming stripped 5 bases from V and 5 bases from J, with 15 bases between. The CDR3 is 14 residues long. CDR3 bases: TGTGCCAGCAGCAAAGCACAGGGAGGGGAGACCCAGTACTTC. Protein: CASSKAQGGETQYF.

This clone occurred once. This chain links TRBV5-8 with TRBJ2-2, with a tentative D call TRBD2 (5 bases). This CDR3 has 12 amino acids. CDR1 is SGHTS and CDR2 is YDEGEE in the germline V gene. With 5 bases removed from V and 11 bases from J, the gap between germline ends came to 13 bases. CDR3 sequence reads: CASSPRSGELFF. The DNA of the CDR3 is TGTGCCAGCAGTCCCCGGTCGGGAGAGCTGTTTTTT.

V is TRBV18 and J is TRBJ1-1; D is ambiguous. The V and J ends lost 2 bases and 1 base respectively, with 14 bases between them. The CDR3 contains 16 residues. CDR1 is KGHSH and CDR2 is LQKENI in the germline V gene. The CDR3, as DNA: TGTGCCAGCTCACCAAAAAGCATGTCGGGGAACACTGAAGCTTTCTTT. This gives the protein CASSPKSMSGNTEAFF.

The chain has TRBV5-6 and TRBJ2-1, with TRBD2 as a possible D gene (6 bases). Trimming stripped 5 bases from V and 7 bases from J, with 10 bases between. The CDR3 is 12 residues long. The germline gives CDR1 SGHDT, CDR2 YYEEEE. The CDR3 region has the DNA TGTGCCAGCAGTCGGGACTCGAATGAGCAGTTCTTC. This sequence encodes CASSRDSNEQFF. Full variable domain (rest looked up from reference TRBV5-6 and TRBJ2-1): DAGVTQSPTHLIKTRGQQVTLRCSPKSGHDTVSWYQQALGQGPQFIFQYYEEEERQRGNFPDRFSGHQFPNYSSELNVNALLLGDSALYLCASSRDSNEQFFGPGTRLTVL.

The J gene is TRBJ2-5, the V gene TRBV29-1; 12 nucleotides agree with TRBD2. The CDR3 is made up of 13 amino acids. The V gene's germline CDR1 is SQVTM and CDR2 ANQGSEA. The junction had 5 bases not matched to a gene; V was cut back by 7 bases and J by 5 bases. The DNA of the CDR3 is TGCAGCGCTCAGACTAGCGGGGGTGAGACCCAGTACTTC. Amino acid sequence: CSAQTSGGETQYF. The full variable domain, rest sourced from reference TRBV29-1 and TRBJ2-5, is SAVISQKPSRDICQRGTSLTIQCQVDSQVTMMFWYRQQPGQSLTLIATANQGSEATYESGFVIDKFPISRPNLTFSTLTVSNMSPEDSSIYLCSAQTSGGETQYFGPGTRLLVL.

The V call is TRBV10-3, the J call TRBJ1-1; TRBD1 is a possible D gene (5 bases). Trimming removed 0 bases from V and 6 bases from J, with 11 bases in between. Germline V gene data show CDR1 as ENHRY and CDR2 as SYGVKD. This CDR3 region has 14 residues. The CDR3 nucleotides are TGTGCCATCAGTGAGTCGGGGGGGTACGCTGAAGCTTTCTTT. Protein: CAISESGGYAEAFF.

The rearrangement joins TRBV6-1 to TRBJ2-3; 10 nucleotides match TRBD2. V shed 4 bases and J 1 base; nucleotides not matched to a gene: 5. The CDR3 is 16 amino acids. Germline values: CDR1 MNHNS, CDR2 SASEGT. CDR3 bases: TGTGCCAGCAGTGCCCAGCGGGAGGGGGGCACAGATACGCAGTATTTT. It specifies CASSAQREGGTDTQYF.

The CDR3, as DNA: TGTGCCAGCAGCCCGACCCCTGACAGGGTGGCTGAAGCTTTCTTT. Its protein product is CASSPTPDRVAEAFF. The chain couples TRBV5-4 to TRBJ1-1; 7 positions match TRBD1. The germline V gene has CDR1 SGHNT and CDR2 YYREEE (reference sequence). The CDR3 has 15 residues. V lost 4 bases and J lost 6; bases outside the gene matches: 12.

The chain employs TRBV5-1 and TRBJ1-2; TRBD1 agrees at 7 bases. Germline trimming cut 3 bases from V and 8 bases from J; bases unmatched to any gene: 13. Germline V lookup: CDR1 SGHRS, CDR2 YFSETQ. This CDR3 is 15 amino acids long. CDR3 nucleotide sequence: TGCGCCAGCAGCTCTTCCGGGACAGCAAACGGCGGCTACACCTTC. Translated, it gives CASSSSGTANGGYTF.

The gene calls are TRBV4-1 and TRBJ1-2, with TRBD1 identical over 8 bases. Germline lookup yields CDR1 MGHRA and CDR2 YSYEKL. V shed 1 base, J shed 8 bases, and the junction held 9 bases outside the gene matches. CDR3 length equals 15 residues. CDR3 sequence (DNA): TGCGCCAGCAGCCAAGTAGTAGGACAGGGAGGCGGCTACACCTTC. Its protein is CASSQVVGQGGGYTF.

The chain has TRBV30 and TRBJ1-1, with 7 bases matching TRBD1. Germline loops: CDR1 GTSNPN, CDR2 SVGIG (reference sequence). V shed 4 bases, J shed 5 bases, and the junction held 7 bases outside the gene matches. The CDR3 loop spans 13 amino acids. The CDR3: CAWTTAGGTEAFF. The CDR3, as DNA: TGTGCCTGGACGACGGCAGGGGGTACTGAAGCTTTCTTT.

This clone was observed a single time. The J gene is TRBJ2-7, the V gene TRBV5-5; TRBD1 agrees at 7 bases. The CDR3 sequence is 13 residues long. Germline V gene data show CDR1 as SGHKS and CDR2 as YYEKEE (reference sequence). V was clipped by 6 bases and J by 2 bases; unmatched bases: 5. CDR3 DNA sequence: TGTGCCAGCATCAAGACAGGGACCTACGAGCAGTACTTC. It codes for CASIKTGTYEQYF. Supplemented by reference TRBV5-5 and TRBJ2-7, the full variable domain reads DAGVTQSPTHLIKTRGQQVTLRCSPISGHKSVSWYQQVLGQGPQFIFQYYEKEERGRGNFPDRFSARQFPNYSSELNVNALLLGDSALYLCASIKTGTYEQYFGPGTRLTVT.

This chain joins TRBV11-2 and TRBJ1-2; TRBD1 is a possible D gene (5 bases). CDR3 length: 15 residues. Per germline, CDR1 SGHAT and CDR2 FQNNGV. Trimming removed 0 bases from V and 6 bases from J, with 14 bases in between. The CDR3 region is CASSLEWGSGDGYTF. CDR3 nucleotides: TGTGCCAGCAGCTTAGAGTGGGGGAGCGGGGATGGCTACACCTTC.

V usage is TRBV5-4 and J usage is TRBJ2-5; 9 bases match TRBD1. The CDR3 totals 14 residues. Per the germline V gene, CDR1 is SGHNT and CDR2 is YYREEE (reference sequence). V was clipped by 4 bases and J by 6 bases; unmatched bases: 7. CDR3 nucleotides: TGTGCCAGCAGCCGAGGGACAGGGACCAAGACCCAGTACTTC. It is translated as CASSRGTGTKTQYF.

The genes are TRBV4-1 and TRBJ1-1; 7 bases align to TRBD1. The CDR3 length is 15 residues. The junction had 5 bases not matched to a gene; V was cut back by 4 bases and J by 0 bases. CDR1 is MGHRA and CDR2 is YSYEKL in the germline V gene. DNA of the CDR3: TGCGCCAGCAGCCTTTCGACAGGGATGAACACTGAAGCTTTCTTT. It yields the protein CASSLSTGMNTEAFF.

The chain joins TRBV10-3 to TRBJ1-1, with D maybe TRBD1 (5 bases). Germline loops: CDR1 ENHRY, CDR2 SYGVKD. There are 17 residues in the CDR3. V was shortened by 2 bases and J by 4 bases, with 20 bases between the two germline ends. In nucleotides, the CDR3 is TGTGCCATCAGTGAGATGCTAGTGCAGGGAGGTAGCACTGAAGCTTTCTTT. Its protein product is CAISEMLVQGGSTEAFF.

The chain employs TRBV2 and TRBJ2-2; possibly TRBD1 for D (6 bases). Per the germline V gene, CDR1 is SNHLY and CDR2 is FYNNEI. The ends were cut back, 6 bases at V and 1 base at J, with 9 bases in the middle. CDR3 length: 14 residues. CDR3 bases: TGTGCCAGCAGAGTGGGACAGAACACCGGGGAGCTGTTTTTT. As protein: CASRVGQNTGELFF. Based on the CDR3 plus reference TRBV2 and TRBJ2-2, the full variable domain is EPEVTQTPSHQVTQMGQEVILRCVPISNHLYFYWYRQILGQKVEFLVSFYNNEISEKSEIFDDQFSVERPDGSNFTLKIRSTKLEDSAMYFCASRVGQNTGELFFGEGSRLTVL.

CDR3 protein: CASRNGLAGGLGSYNEQFF. Here the CDR3 DNA reads TGTGCCAGCAGGAACGGACTAGCGGGAGGTCTCGGTTCCTACAATGAGCAGTTCTTC. This chain joins TRBV4-2 and TRBJ2-1; 14 nucleotides match TRBD2. The J segment lost 1 base and the V segment lost 6 bases, leaving 11 bases of the junction unmatched. This CDR3 spans 19 amino acids. From germline, CDR1 is LGHNA and CDR2 YNFKEQ.

The chain uses TRBV19 and TRBJ1-5; D perhaps matches TRBD1 (5 bases). The CDR3 runs 13 residues. Trimming removed 3 bases at V and 4 bases at J, with 7 bases between. Germline V gene data show CDR1 as LNHDA and CDR2 as SQIVND (reference sequence). This CDR3 reads CASSMTVNQPQHF. Here the CDR3 DNA reads TGTGCCAGTAGTATGACAGTTAATCAGCCCCAGCATTTT.

The chain recombines TRBV4-2 with TRBJ1-1; tentatively, D is TRBD1 (5 bases). The CDR3 covers 15 residues. Germline V lookup: CDR1 LGHNA, CDR2 YNFKEQ. Trimming shortened V by 3 bases and J by 7 bases, and 18 bases separated the two germline ends. The CDR3 is CASSQEAQGGGEAFF. The CDR3, as DNA: TGTGCCAGCAGCCAGGAAGCTCAGGGAGGTGGTGAAGCTTTCTTT.

The V and J genes are TRBV6-5 and TRBJ1-1; the D gene is possibly TRBD1 (6 bases). This CDR3 is 14 amino acids long. Trimming removed 8 bases at V and 3 bases at J, with 16 bases between. CDR1 is MNHEY, CDR2 SVGAGI, per germline. CDR3 sequence: CASGDRPKDTEAFF. Written as DNA, the CDR3 is TGTGCCAGCGGCGACAGGCCTAAGGACACTGAAGCTTTCTTT.

The chain's CDR3 is CASSQEAQGTYEQYF. The DNA of the CDR3 is TGCGCCAGCAGCCAAGAAGCGCAGGGTACCTACGAGCAGTACTTC. The chain couples TRBV4-1 to TRBJ2-7; possible D gene TRBD1, 5 bases. Germline assignment: CDR1 MGHRA and CDR2 YSYEKL. V lost 0 bases and J 2 bases, leaving 11 bases between the germline ends. The CDR3 is made up of 15 amino acids.

The V call is TRBV6-5, the J call TRBJ2-3, with 13 bases fitting TRBD2. V gave up 6 bases and J gave up 7 bases; unmatched junction bases: 7. Germline values: CDR1 MNHEY, CDR2 SVGAGI. The CDR3 has 15 amino acids. In DNA form, the CDR3 reads TGTGCCAGCAGCCCCGGGACTAGCGGGACGTATACGCAGTATTTT. Amino acids: CASSPGTSGTYTQYF.

This clone was seen only once. CDR3 sequence: CASSFRGAGDTQYF. The CDR3 bases are TGTGCCAGCAGCTTTCGGGGGGCTGGAGATACGCAGTATTTT. V gene TRBV11-2 combines with J gene TRBJ2-3, with D possibly being TRBD2 (7 bases). Germline CDR1 SGHAT, CDR2 FQNNGV. CDR3 length: 14 residues. The V gene lost 3 bases and the J gene lost 5 bases, with 12 bases spanning the gap.

The chain uses TRBV6-1 and TRBJ2-5; TRBD1 aligns across 9 bases. CDR1 and CDR2 from the germline V gene are MNHNS and SASEGT. The ends lost 7 bases at V and 5 bases at J; junction bases unmatched: 8. This CDR3 is 14 amino acids long. The CDR3 DNA sequence: TGTGCCAGCATGAGGAACAGGGGGCTGGAGACCCAGTACTTC. As protein: CASMRNRGLETQYF.

This chain joins TRBV10-3 and TRBJ2-7, with 8 bases fitting TRBD1. Unmatched junction bases numbered 9, after V lost 4 bases and J lost 1 base. Germline-derived CDR1 and CDR2 are ENHRY and SYGVKD. CDR3 length equals 16 residues. CDR3 sequence: CAISAPPGGSSYEQYF. The CDR3 region has the DNA TGTGCCATCAGTGCCCCGCCAGGGGGCAGTTCCTACGAGCAGTACTTC.

The chain employs TRBV5-1 and TRBJ2-5; D is possibly TRBD2 (7 bases). V was cut by 3 bases and J by 5 bases, with 17 bases left in between. The germline gives CDR1 SGHRS, CDR2 YFSETQ. This CDR3 comprises 15 residues. In nucleotides, the CDR3 is TGCGCCAGCAGCTCGGGGGGCCGGGTTGACGAGACCCAGTACTTC. It is translated as CASSSGGRVDETQYF. Complete variable domain (other parts from reference TRBV5-1 and TRBJ2-5): KAGVTQTPRYLIKTRGQQVTLSCSPISGHRSVSWYQQTPGQGLQFLFEYFSETQRNKGNFPGRFSGRQFSNSRSEMNVSTLELGDSALYLCASSSGGRVDETQYFGPGTRLLVL.

This chain connects TRBV25-1 to TRBJ2-2; D is unresolved. The V gene lost 3 bases and the J gene lost 2 bases, with 10 bases spanning the gap. The CDR3 loop spans 15 amino acids. Per the germline V gene, CDR1 is MGHDK and CDR2 is SYGVNS. Here the CDR3 reads CASSDIGLNTGELFF. CDR3 bases: TGTGCCAGCAGTGATATTGGGCTTAACACCGGGGAGCTGTTTTTT. Full variable domain (rest looked up from reference TRBV25-1 and TRBJ2-2): EADIYQTPRYLVIGTGKKITLECSQTMGHDKMYWYQQDPGMELHLIHYSYGVNSTEKGDLSSESTVSRIRTEHFPLTLESARPSHTSQYLCASSDIGLNTGELFFGEGSRLTVL.

In this sample, this clone turned up once. J is TRBJ2-2 and V is TRBV18, with D perhaps matching TRBD2 (6 bases). Germline V gives CDR1 KGHSH, CDR2 LQKENI. The CDR3 covers 17 residues. Trimming cost V 3 bases and J 7 bases, with 21 bases left between them. DNA for the CDR3: TGTGCCAGCTCACCCCCACCGCCGGGACTCGTTTTCGGGGAGCTGTTTTTT. It yields the protein CASSPPPPGLVFGELFF.

This chain connects TRBV27 to TRBJ2-3; 8 bases fit TRBD1. After removal of 2 bases from V and 2 bases from J, the junction contained 12 bases not matched to a gene. Germline V CDR1 and CDR2: MNHEY, SMNVEV (reference sequence). The CDR3 extends over 18 amino acids. In DNA form, the CDR3 reads TGTGCCAGCAGTTTACGCCCTACCGGACAGGGAACCACAGATACGCAGTATTTT. Translating gives CASSLRPTGQGTTDTQYF.

The rearrangement links TRBV6-1 to TRBJ2-7; maybe TRBD2 (6 bases). Germline V lookup: CDR1 MNHNS, CDR2 SASEGT. This CDR3 spans 13 amino acids. V lost 10 bases and J 6 bases, leaving 19 bases between the germline ends. The CDR3 DNA reads TGTGCCACCGAGAGCTTTGTGGGGGGCGAGCAGTACTTC. Translating gives CATESFVGGEQYF.